Described below is a single TCR beta chain sequence and its context. These data belong to a study of radiotherapy plus CTLA-4 blockade in lung cancer. The protocol was immunoSEQ multiplex PCR, while the TCRdb copy is restricted to in-frame clones and leaves out a portion. This sample has 50,000 or so clones, with roughly 76% found just once. The CDR3 is 14 residues long. Deletions cut 1 base from V and 6 bases from J, with 12 bases between. Germline CDR1 is LNHDA and CDR2 is SQIVND (reference sequence). The origin of this receptor is a human donor with non-small cell lung cancer who had stable disease on radiotherapy plus ipilimumab. The V and J genes are TRBV19 and TRBJ1-1, with no clear D. The sample here was peripheral blood, taken from a patient treated with radiotherapy plus ipilimumab. The CDR3 sequence: CASSIGRSLAEAFF. CDR3 DNA: TGTGCCAGTAGTATAGGGCGGTCTCTGGCTGAAGCTTTCTTT.